The present T cell receptor (beta chain) was sequenced within a study of CD8+ T cells in alopecia areata. Study-wide results and limits: TCRs were shared less clearly across patients than in mice, possibly for HLA-related reasons. One nonresponder makes the tie between baseline CD8+ expansion and response uncertain.

This clone was counted between two and nine times. Its antigen remains unknown. The V and J ends lost 1 base and 10 bases respectively, with 10 bases between them. Germline V CDR1 and CDR2: SQVTM, ANQGSEA. The CDR3 is made up of 11 amino acids. Treatment here: oral pan-JAK inhibitor, 5-10 mg twice daily. Alopecia areata patients had lesional scalp punch biopsies and peripheral blood taken from them. It was from PBMCs that CD4+ and CD8+ T cells were sorted. Sequencing relied on a cDNA template that was reverse transcribed from extracted RNA. Sequencing was performed with immunoSEQ multiplex PCR; in TCRdb, only in-frame clones are kept and a portion is missing. The top ten hold roughly a sixth of the sample, which has 85,000 to 95,000 clones, 70% to 85% seen once.

The TCR was taken from a human donor with alopecia areata. Sequenced here: CD8+ T cells sorted from blood, sampled at roughly week 45, from a patient treated with tofacitinib. V gene TRBV29-1 combines with J gene TRBJ1-1, with a tentative D call TRBD1 (6 bases). As DNA, the CDR3 is TGCAGCGTTGAAGTCGCAGGGGCAGCTTTCTTT. This gives the protein CSVEVAGAAFF. The complete variable domain, with remaining parts taken from reference TRBV29-1 and TRBJ1-1, reads SAVISQKPSRDICQRGTSLTIQCQVDSQVTMMFWYRQQPGQSLTLIATANQGSEATYESGFVIDKFPISRPNLTFSTLTVSNMSPEDSSIYLCSVEVAGAAFFGQGTRLTVV.